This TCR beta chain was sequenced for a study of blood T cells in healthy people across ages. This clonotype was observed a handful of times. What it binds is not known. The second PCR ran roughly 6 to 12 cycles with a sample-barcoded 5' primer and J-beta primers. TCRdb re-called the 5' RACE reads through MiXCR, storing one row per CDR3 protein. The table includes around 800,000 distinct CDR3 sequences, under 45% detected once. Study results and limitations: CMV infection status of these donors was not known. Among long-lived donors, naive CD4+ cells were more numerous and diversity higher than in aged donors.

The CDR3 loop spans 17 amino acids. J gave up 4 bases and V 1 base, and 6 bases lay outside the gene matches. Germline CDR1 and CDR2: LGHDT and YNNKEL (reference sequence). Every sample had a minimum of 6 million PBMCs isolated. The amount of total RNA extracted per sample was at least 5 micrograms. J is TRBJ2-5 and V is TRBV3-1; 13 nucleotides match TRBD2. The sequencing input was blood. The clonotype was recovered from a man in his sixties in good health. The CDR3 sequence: CASSQGTSGRPRETQYF. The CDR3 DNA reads TGTGCCAGCAGCCAAGGGACTAGCGGGAGACCGCGAGAGACCCAGTACTTC.